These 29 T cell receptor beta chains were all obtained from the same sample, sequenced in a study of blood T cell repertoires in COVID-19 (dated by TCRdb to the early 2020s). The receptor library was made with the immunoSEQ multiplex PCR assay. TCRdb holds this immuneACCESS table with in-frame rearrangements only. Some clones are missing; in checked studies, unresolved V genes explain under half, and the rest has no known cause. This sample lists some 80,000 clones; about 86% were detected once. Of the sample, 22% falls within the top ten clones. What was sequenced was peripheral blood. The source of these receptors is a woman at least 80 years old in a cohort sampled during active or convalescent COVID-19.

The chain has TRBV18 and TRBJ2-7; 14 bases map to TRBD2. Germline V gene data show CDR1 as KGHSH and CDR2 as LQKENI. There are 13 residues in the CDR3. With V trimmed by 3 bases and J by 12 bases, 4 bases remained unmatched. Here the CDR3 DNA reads TGTGCCAGCTCACCCGGGACTAGCGGGAGTCCGTACGTC. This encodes CASSPGTSGSPYV.

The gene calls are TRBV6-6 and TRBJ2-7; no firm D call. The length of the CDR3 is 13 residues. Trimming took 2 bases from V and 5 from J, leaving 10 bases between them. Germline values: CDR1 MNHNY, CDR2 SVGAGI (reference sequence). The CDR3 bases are TGTGCCAGCAGTTACGTAGAGCTTCACGAGCAGTACGTC. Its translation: CASSYVELHEQYV.

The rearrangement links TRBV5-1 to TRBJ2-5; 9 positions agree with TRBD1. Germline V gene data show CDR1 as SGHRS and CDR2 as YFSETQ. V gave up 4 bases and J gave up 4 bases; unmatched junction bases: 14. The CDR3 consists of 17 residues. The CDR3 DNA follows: TGCGCCAGCAGCCTCAATACAGGGGGCGCGTGGGGAGAGACCCAGTACTTC. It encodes CASSLNTGGAWGETQYF.

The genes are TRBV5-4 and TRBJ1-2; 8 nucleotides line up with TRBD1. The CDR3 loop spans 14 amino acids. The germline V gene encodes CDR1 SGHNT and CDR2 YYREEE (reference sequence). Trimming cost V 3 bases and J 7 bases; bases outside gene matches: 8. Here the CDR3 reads CASSSTGDRGGYTF. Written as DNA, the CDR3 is TGTGCCAGCAGCTCGACAGGGGATCGAGGTGGCTACACCTTC.

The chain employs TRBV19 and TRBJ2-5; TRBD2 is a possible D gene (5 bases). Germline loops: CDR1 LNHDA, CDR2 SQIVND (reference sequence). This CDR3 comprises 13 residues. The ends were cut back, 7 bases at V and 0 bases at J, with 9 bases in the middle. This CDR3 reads CASTGGYQETQYF. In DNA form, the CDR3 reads TGTGCCAGTACCGGAGGCTACCAAGAGACCCAGTACTTC.

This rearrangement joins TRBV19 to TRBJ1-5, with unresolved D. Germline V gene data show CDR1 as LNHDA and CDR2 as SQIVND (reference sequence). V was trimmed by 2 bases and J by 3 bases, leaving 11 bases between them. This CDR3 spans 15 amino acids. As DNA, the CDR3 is TGTGCCAGTAGTATATACACCACCACCAATCAGCCCCAGCATTTT. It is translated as CASSIYTTTNQPQHF.

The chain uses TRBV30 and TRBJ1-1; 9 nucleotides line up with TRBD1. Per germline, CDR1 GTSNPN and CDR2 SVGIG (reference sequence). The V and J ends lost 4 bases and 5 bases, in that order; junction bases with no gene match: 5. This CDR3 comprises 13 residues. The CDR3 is CAWTGQGGTEAFF. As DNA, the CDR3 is TGTGCCTGGACGGGACAGGGCGGGACTGAAGCTTTCTTT.

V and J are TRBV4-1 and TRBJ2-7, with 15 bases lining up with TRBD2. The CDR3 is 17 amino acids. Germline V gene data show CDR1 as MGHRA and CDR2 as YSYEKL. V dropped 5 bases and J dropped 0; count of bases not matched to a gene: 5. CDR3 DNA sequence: TGCGCCAGCAGCAAAGGACTAGCGGGAGGGAGCTCCTACGAGCAGTACTTC. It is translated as CASSKGLAGGSSYEQYF.

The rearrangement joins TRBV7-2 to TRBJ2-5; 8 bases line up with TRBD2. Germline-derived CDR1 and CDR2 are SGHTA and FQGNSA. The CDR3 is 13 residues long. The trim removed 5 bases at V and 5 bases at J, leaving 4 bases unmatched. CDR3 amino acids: CASSRGRIETQYF. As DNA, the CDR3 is TGTGCCAGCAGCCGCGGGAGGATTGAGACCCAGTACTTC.

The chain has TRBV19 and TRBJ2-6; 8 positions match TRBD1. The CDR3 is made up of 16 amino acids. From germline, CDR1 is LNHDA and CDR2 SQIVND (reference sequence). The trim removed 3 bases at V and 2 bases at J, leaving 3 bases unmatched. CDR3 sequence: CASSIPRGPGANVLTF. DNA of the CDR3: TGTGCCAGTAGTATCCCCAGGGGGCCTGGGGCCAACGTCCTGACTTTC.

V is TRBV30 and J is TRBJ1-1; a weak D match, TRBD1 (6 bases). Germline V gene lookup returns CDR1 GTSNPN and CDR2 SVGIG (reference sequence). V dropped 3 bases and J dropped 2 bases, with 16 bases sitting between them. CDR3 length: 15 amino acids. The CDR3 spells CAWRVSSGGNTEAFF. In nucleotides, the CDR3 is TGTGCCTGGAGGGTTTCCTCGGGGGGCAACACTGAAGCTTTCTTT.

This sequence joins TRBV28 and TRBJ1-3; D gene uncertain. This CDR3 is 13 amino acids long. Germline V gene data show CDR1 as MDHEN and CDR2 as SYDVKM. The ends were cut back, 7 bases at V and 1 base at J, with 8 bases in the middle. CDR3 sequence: CASMHGSGNTIYF. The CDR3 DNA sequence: TGTGCCAGCATGCACGGTTCTGGAAACACCATATATTTT.

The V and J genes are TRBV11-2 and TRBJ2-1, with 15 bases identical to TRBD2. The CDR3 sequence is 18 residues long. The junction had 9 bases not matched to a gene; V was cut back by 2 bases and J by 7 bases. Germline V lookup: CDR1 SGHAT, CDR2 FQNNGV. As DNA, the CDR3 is TGTGCCAGCAGCTTAAGGGGACTAGCGGGAGGAGGAGATAATGAGCAGTTCTTC. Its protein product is CASSLRGLAGGGDNEQFF. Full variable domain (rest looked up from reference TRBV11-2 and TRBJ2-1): EAGVAQSPRYKIIEKRQSVAFWCNPISGHATLYWYQQILGQGPKLLIQFQNNGVVDDSQLPKDRFSAERLKGVDSTLKIQPAKLEDSAVYLCASSLRGLAGGGDNEQFFGPGTRLTVL.

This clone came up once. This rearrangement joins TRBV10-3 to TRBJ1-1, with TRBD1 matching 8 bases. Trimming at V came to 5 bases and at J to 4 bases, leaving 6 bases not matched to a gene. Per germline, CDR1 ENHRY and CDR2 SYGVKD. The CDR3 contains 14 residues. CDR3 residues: CAISRDRGRTEAFF. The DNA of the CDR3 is TGTGCCATCAGTCGAGACAGGGGCCGCACTGAAGCTTTCTTT.

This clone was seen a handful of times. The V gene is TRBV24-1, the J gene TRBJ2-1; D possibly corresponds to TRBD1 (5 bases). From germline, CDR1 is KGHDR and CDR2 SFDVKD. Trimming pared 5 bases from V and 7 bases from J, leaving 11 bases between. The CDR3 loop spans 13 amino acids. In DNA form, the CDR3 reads TGTGCCACCAGTGGCAGGGTTAGGAATGAGCAGTTCTTC. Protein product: CATSGRVRNEQFF.

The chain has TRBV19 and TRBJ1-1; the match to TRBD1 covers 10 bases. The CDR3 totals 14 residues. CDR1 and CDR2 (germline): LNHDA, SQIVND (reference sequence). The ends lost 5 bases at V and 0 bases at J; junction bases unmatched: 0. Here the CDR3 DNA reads TGTGCCAGTAGTGGACAGGGGGTGAACACTGAAGCTTTCTTT. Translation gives CASSGQGVNTEAFF. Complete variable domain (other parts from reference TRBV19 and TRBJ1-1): DGGITQSPKYLFRKEGQNVTLSCEQNLNHDAMYWYRQDPGQGLRLIYYSQIVNDFQKGDIAEGYSVSREKKESFPLTVTSAQKNPTAFYLCASSGQGVNTEAFFGQGTRLTVV.

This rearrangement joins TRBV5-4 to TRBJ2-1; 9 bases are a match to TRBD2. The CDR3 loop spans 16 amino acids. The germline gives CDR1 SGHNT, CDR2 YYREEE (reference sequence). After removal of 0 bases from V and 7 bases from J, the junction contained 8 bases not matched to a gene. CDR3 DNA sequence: TGTGCCAGCAGCTTGGTCCGCGCGGGAGGGACTAATGAGCAGTTCTTC. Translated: CASSLVRAGGTNEQFF.

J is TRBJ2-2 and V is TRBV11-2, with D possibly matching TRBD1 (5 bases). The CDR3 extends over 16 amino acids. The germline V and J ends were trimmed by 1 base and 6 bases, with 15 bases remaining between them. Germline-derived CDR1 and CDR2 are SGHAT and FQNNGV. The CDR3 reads CASSLAFQGTAGELFF. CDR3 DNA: TGTGCCAGCAGCTTAGCGTTTCAGGGAACCGCCGGGGAGCTGTTTTTT.

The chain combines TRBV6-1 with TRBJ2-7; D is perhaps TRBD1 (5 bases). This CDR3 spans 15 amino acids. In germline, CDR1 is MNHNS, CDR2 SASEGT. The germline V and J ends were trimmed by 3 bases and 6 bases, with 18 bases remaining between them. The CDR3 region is CASSDPGNLSTEQYF. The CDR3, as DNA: TGTGCCAGCAGTGACCCAGGGAATTTATCCACCGAGCAGTACTTC.

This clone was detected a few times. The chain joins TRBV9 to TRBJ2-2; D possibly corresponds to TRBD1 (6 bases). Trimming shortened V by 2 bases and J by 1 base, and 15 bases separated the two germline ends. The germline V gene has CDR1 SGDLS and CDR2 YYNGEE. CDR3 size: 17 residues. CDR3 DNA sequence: TGTGCCAGCAGCGTGCACCGGGACAAGGGGAACACCGGGGAGCTGTTTTTT. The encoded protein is CASSVHRDKGNTGELFF.

The CDR3 DNA is TGTGCCAGCAGCTCTACGTGGGGAGTAGCGGGAGGGAACACCGGGGAGCTGTTTTTT. Translated, it gives CASSSTWGVAGGNTGELFF. V is TRBV5-6 and J is TRBJ2-2; 10 bases match TRBD2. Per the germline V gene, CDR1 is SGHDT and CDR2 is YYEEEE. J lost 1 base, V lost 3 bases, and 12 bases had no gene match. The CDR3 has 19 amino acids.

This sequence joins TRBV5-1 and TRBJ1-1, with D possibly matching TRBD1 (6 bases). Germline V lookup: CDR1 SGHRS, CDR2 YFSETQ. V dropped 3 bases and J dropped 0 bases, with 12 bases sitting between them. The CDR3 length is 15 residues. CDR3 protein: CASSSGQLMNTEAFF. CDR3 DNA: TGCGCCAGCAGCTCCGGACAGTTAATGAACACTGAAGCTTTCTTT.

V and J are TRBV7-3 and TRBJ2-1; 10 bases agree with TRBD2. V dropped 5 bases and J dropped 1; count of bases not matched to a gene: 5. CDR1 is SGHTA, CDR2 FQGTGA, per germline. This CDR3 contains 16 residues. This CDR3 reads CASSKLAGTSYNEQFF. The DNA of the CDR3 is TGTGCCAGCAGCAAACTAGCGGGAACTTCCTACAATGAGCAGTTCTTC.

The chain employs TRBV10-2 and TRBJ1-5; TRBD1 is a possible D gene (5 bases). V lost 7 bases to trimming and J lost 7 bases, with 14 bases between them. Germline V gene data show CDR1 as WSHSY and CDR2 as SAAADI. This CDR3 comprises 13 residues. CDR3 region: CASTLQGGQPQHF. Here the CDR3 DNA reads TGCGCCAGCACTCTGCAGGGAGGACAGCCCCAGCATTTT.

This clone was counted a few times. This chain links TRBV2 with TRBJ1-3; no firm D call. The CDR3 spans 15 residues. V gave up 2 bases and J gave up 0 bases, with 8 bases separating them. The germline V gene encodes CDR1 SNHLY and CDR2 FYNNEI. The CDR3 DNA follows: TGTGCCAGCAGTGAACGGGAGACCTCTGGAAACACCATATATTTT. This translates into CASSERETSGNTIYF.

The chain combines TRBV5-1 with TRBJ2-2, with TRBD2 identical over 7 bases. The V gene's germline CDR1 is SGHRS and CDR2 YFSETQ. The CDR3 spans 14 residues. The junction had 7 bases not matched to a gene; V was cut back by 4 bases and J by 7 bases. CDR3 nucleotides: TGCGCCAGCAGCCGAGGGGAGGGCGGCGGGGAGCTGTTTTTT. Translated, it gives CASSRGEGGGELFF.

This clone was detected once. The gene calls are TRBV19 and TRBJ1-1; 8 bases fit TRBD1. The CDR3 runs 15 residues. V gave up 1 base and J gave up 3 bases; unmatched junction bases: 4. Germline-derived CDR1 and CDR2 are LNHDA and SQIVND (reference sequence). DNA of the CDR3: TGTGCCAGTAGTATAGGACAGGGGATCCACACTGAAGCTTTCTTT. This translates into CASSIGQGIHTEAFF.

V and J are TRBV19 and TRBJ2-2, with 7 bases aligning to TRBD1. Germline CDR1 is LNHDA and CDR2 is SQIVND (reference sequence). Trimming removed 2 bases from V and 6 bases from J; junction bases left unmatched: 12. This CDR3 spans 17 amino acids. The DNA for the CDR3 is TGTGCCAGTAGTATATTGGGGACAGAGATCCATTCCGGGGAGCTGTTTTTT. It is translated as CASSILGTEIHSGELFF.

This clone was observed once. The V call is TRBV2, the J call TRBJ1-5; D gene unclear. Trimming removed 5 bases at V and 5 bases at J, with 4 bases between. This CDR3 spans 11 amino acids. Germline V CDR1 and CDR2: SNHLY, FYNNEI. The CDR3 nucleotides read TGTGCCAGCAGTCTCTATCAGCCCCAGCATTTT. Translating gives CASSLYQPQHF.